The 18 T cell receptor beta chains below all came from one sample that was sequenced in a study of blood T cell repertoires in COVID-19. Method: immunoSEQ multiplex PCR; TCRdb's copy keeps in-frame clones and lacks some. The table includes some 230,000 clones, around 86% detected once. The sample consisted of peripheral blood. These receptors all stem from a woman of 80 years or more with COVID-19, enrolled during active disease.

The chain couples TRBV7-3 to TRBJ1-6, with D unresolved. CDR1 is SGHTA, CDR2 FQGTGA, per germline. The V and J ends lost 5 bases and 6 bases respectively, with 11 bases between them. CDR3 length equals 14 residues. In DNA, the CDR3 is TGTGCCAGCAGCCCCCACGCGGGTAATTCACCCCTCCACTTT. It translates to CASSPHAGNSPLHF.

The V and J genes are TRBV3-1 (or the pseudogene TRBV3-2) and TRBJ1-2, with 7 bases lining up with TRBD1. The CDR3 totals 14 residues. CDR1 is LGHDT, CDR2 YNNKEL, per germline (reference sequence). V trimming: 6 bases; J trimming: 8 bases; junction bases outside the gene matches: 12. CDR3 sequence (DNA): TGTGCCAGCAGACCTCTCGGGACAGCGAGCGGCTACACCTTC. Amino acid sequence: CASRPLGTASGYTF.

V gene TRBV19 combines with J gene TRBJ1-3, with D unresolved. Germline-derived CDR1 and CDR2 are LNHDA and SQIVND (reference sequence). CDR3 length: 12 amino acids. Trimming removed 10 bases at V and 0 bases at J, with 7 bases between. In DNA form, the CDR3 reads TGTGCCACCTCCAGCTCTGGAAACACCATATATTTT. This sequence encodes CATSSSGNTIYF.

The J gene is TRBJ1-4, the V gene TRBV4-3; D not certain. The CDR3 spans 15 residues. V was shortened by 0 bases and J by 7 bases, with 12 bases between the two germline ends. The V gene's germline CDR1 is LGHNA and CDR2 YSLEER. This chain's CDR3 is CASSQDRGPGEKLFF. The DNA of the CDR3 is TGCGCCAGCAGCCAAGATCGAGGTCCGGGTGAAAAACTGTTTTTT.

The genes are TRBV19 and TRBJ2-1; TRBD2 matches at 11 bases. This CDR3 is 15 amino acids long. CDR1 and CDR2 (germline): LNHDA, SQIVND (reference sequence). With V trimmed by 3 bases and J by 8 bases, 6 bases remained unmatched. CDR3 amino acids: CASSMVAGGLYEQFF. CDR3 nucleotides: TGTGCCAGTAGTATGGTAGCGGGGGGGCTCTATGAGCAGTTCTTC. Combining the CDR3 with reference TRBV19 and TRBJ2-1 gives the whole variable domain DGGITQSPKYLFRKEGQNVTLSCEQNLNHDAMYWYRQDPGQGLRLIYYSQIVNDFQKGDIAEGYSVSREKKESFPLTVTSAQKNPTAFYLCASSMVAGGLYEQFFGPGTRLTVL.

The chain combines TRBV28 with TRBJ1-2, with TRBD1 matching 7 bases. Trimming cost V 6 bases and J 2 bases; bases outside gene matches: 6. CDR3 size: 14 residues. In germline, CDR1 is MDHEN, CDR2 SYDVKM. The CDR3: CASRSTGQNYGYTF. As DNA, the CDR3 is TGTGCCAGCAGGTCGACAGGGCAAAACTATGGCTACACCTTC.

This chain connects TRBV18 to TRBJ2-7, with TRBD1 matching 9 bases. Trimming took 1 base from V and 0 from J; bases not matched to a gene: 4. This CDR3 is 16 amino acids long. Germline V gene lookup returns CDR1 KGHSH and CDR2 LQKENI. CDR3 residues: CASSPRTGASSYEQYF. CDR3 nucleotide sequence: TGTGCCAGCTCACCACGGACAGGGGCGTCCTCCTACGAGCAGTACTTC.

V is TRBV24-1 and J is TRBJ2-1; perhaps TRBD2 as D (5 bases). V was pared by 6 bases and J by 10 bases, with 21 bases between. From germline, CDR1 is KGHDR and CDR2 SFDVKD. This CDR3 spans 15 amino acids. This CDR3 reads CATSSASTDLREQFF. The CDR3 DNA is TGTGCCACCAGTTCTGCTAGCACGGACCTGAGGGAGCAGTTCTTC.

The rearrangement joins TRBV18 to TRBJ2-7, with D hard to call. V dropped 2 bases and J dropped 6 bases, with 8 bases sitting between them. The CDR3 spans 12 residues. Germline loops: CDR1 KGHSH, CDR2 LQKENI. CDR3 nucleotide sequence: TGTGCCAGCTCACCAGCAACTATCGAGCAGTACTTC. Its protein product is CASSPATIEQYF.

DNA for the CDR3: TGTGCCAGTAGTACCCTCCCTACAGGGGAGCAGCCCCAGCATTTT. Encoded protein: CASSTLPTGEQPQHF. This sequence joins TRBV19 and TRBJ1-5; 7 bases line up with TRBD1. The CDR3 runs 15 residues. Germline CDR1 is LNHDA and CDR2 is SQIVND (reference sequence). The V gene end was trimmed by 4 bases and the J gene end by 7 bases; junction bases not matched to a gene: 10.

The genes are TRBV27 and TRBJ1-2, with 8 bases aligning to TRBD1. V shed 2 bases, J shed 2 bases, and the junction held 10 bases outside the gene matches. CDR1 and CDR2 (germline): MNHEY, SMNVEV (reference sequence). This CDR3 contains 17 residues. This CDR3 is CASSLAPTGGRNYGYTF. CDR3 DNA: TGTGCCAGCAGTTTAGCCCCAACAGGGGGAAGGAACTATGGCTACACCTTC.

This chain connects TRBV19 to TRBJ1-1, with D possibly matching TRBD1 (5 bases). Germline V gene data show CDR1 as LNHDA and CDR2 as SQIVND (reference sequence). The V end lost 5 bases, the J end lost 0 bases, and 7 bases lay between the germline ends. The CDR3 covers 13 residues. CDR3 in DNA: TGTGCCAGTAGTGGGGACTTGAACACTGAAGCTTTCTTT. Translation: CASSGDLNTEAFF.

This chain joins TRBV5-1 and TRBJ2-7; tentative D call: TRBD2 (7 bases). Germline CDR1 and CDR2: SGHRS and YFSETQ. Trimming took off 0 bases at V and 5 bases at J, with 18 bases between the two ends. The CDR3 covers 16 residues. The CDR3 DNA sequence: TGCGCCAGCAGCTTGGCCCCGTTGGGGGGGGCCCACGAGCAGTACTTC. Its translation: CASSLAPLGGAHEQYF.

V gene TRBV7-9 combines with J gene TRBJ1-2; no definite D call. Trimming took off 5 bases at V and 7 bases at J, with 14 bases between the two ends. Germline assignment: CDR1 SEHNR and CDR2 FQNEAQ (reference sequence). This CDR3 comprises 13 residues. CDR3 amino acids: CASSLDGLGGYTF. Written as DNA, the CDR3 is TGTGCCAGCAGCCTTGACGGGTTGGGTGGCTACACCTTC.

The chain combines TRBV3-1 (or the pseudogene TRBV3-2) with TRBJ2-7; TRBD1 agrees at 11 bases. After removal of 4 bases from V and 3 bases from J, the junction contained 2 bases not matched to a gene. CDR1 and CDR2 (germline): LGHDT, YNNKEL (reference sequence). The CDR3 is 14 residues long. The CDR3: CASSLGQGVYEQYF. The CDR3 nucleotides read TGTGCCAGCAGCCTGGGACAGGGGGTCTACGAGCAGTACTTC.

The chain recombines TRBV4-1 with TRBJ2-1; a weak D match, TRBD2 (6 bases). V lost 3 bases, J lost 3 bases, and 15 bases lay in between. Germline V gives CDR1 MGHRA, CDR2 YSYEKL. This CDR3 has 16 amino acids. CDR3 sequence (DNA): TGCGCCAGCAGCCACCCAAGGAAGGAGGGCTACAATGAGCAGTTCTTC. This gives the protein CASSHPRKEGYNEQFF.

This clone was detected only a few times. The gene calls are TRBV11-2 and TRBJ2-3; D remains ambiguous. CDR3 length: 11 residues. V shed 5 bases and J shed 2 bases, with 2 bases lying between them. Germline V gene data show CDR1 as SGHAT and CDR2 as FQNNGV. DNA of the CDR3: TGTGCCAGCAGCCACACAGATACGCAGTATTTT. Protein sequence: CASSHTDTQYF.

This chain joins TRBV2 and TRBJ1-2; 9 bases fit TRBD1. Germline-derived CDR1 and CDR2 are SNHLY and FYNNEI. This CDR3 is 12 amino acids long. J was trimmed by 3 bases and V by 9 bases; bases with no gene match: 2. The CDR3: CARRQGDYGYTF. DNA of the CDR3: TGTGCCAGAAGACAGGGGGACTATGGCTACACCTTC.